Below are 24 T cell receptor beta chains sequenced from a single sample in a study of OX40 agonist ivuxolimab in advanced cancers. Repertoires were generated with immunoSEQ multiplex PCR, while TCRdb's copy carries only in-frame clones and drops some. Of some 45,000 clones listed, roughly nine tenths are singletons. The specimen comprised CD4+ or CD8+ T cells sorted from blood, sampled in a trial of the OX40 agonist ivuxolimab. The source of these receptors is an adult with an advanced solid tumor such as melanoma, head and neck, liver or kidney cancer.

Of note for this clone: An end of the junction does not agree with germline; a read error may underlie this. The rearrangement links TRBV11-1 to TRBJ2-7; tentatively, D is TRBD1 or TRBD2 (6 bases each). The V gene's germline CDR1 is SGHAT and CDR2 FQDESV (reference sequence). The CDR3 totals 15 residues. The CDR3 sequence is CASSLGGSGHYEQYF. CDR3 DNA sequence: TGTGCCAGCAGTTTAGGGGGGAGCGGGCACTACGAGCAGTACTTC.

This chain links TRBV6-1 with TRBJ2-3; 8 bases fit TRBD1. The length of the CDR3 is 13 residues. The V gene's germline CDR1 is MNHNS and CDR2 SASEGT. Trimming cost V 7 bases and J 11 bases; bases outside gene matches: 11. The CDR3 here is CASKGQARIGQYF. The CDR3 nucleotides are TGTGCCAGCAAGGGACAGGCCCGCATCGGGCAGTATTTT.

The V and J genes are TRBV6-5 and TRBJ2-7; 13 bases are shared with TRBD2. Germline assignment: CDR1 MNHEY and CDR2 SVGAGI. The CDR3 runs to 13 residues. Trimming removed 7 bases from V and 4 bases from J; junction bases left unmatched: 1. CDR3 nucleotide sequence: TGTGCCAGCAAGACTAGCGGGGGGTACGAGCAGTACTTC. Residues: CASKTSGGYEQYF.

The J gene is TRBJ2-7, the V gene TRBV21-1; the table assigns TRBD2, which was not confirmed against the DNA. TRBV21-1 is termed a pseudogene. The CDR3 loop spans 11 amino acids. CDR3 region: CASSKRSGWNF. Written as DNA, the CDR3 is TGTGCCAGCAGCAAAAGAAGCGGGTGGAACTTC.

The rearrangement uses TRBV7-2 and TRBJ1-3; the D gene is possibly TRBD1 (6 bases). The germline CDR1 and CDR2 sequences are SGHTA and FQGNSA. This CDR3 contains 14 residues. Trimming took off 5 bases at V and 8 bases at J, with 16 bases between the two ends. This CDR3 reads CASSTGGHYDTIYF. Written as DNA, the CDR3 is TGTGCCAGCAGCACCGGGGGGCATTACGACACCATATATTTT.

The V gene is TRBV4-1, the J gene TRBJ1-6; 7 bases align to TRBD1. The V gene's germline CDR1 is MGHRA and CDR2 YSYEKL. The CDR3 has 18 amino acids. J gave up 10 bases and V 0 bases, and 15 bases lay outside the gene matches. The DNA of the CDR3 is TGCGCCAGCAGCCAAGACGCTACAGGGGCTCCCCTCTGGTCACCCCTCCACTTT. It yields the protein CASSQDATGAPLWSPLHF.

This sequence joins TRBV7-3 and TRBJ2-1, with D perhaps matching TRBD2 (5 bases). This CDR3 is 15 amino acids long. Germline CDR1 SGHTA, CDR2 FQGTGA. V lost 3 bases, J lost 0 bases, and 9 bases lay in between. CDR3 in amino acids: CASSFGAVSYNEQFF. The CDR3 DNA reads TGTGCCAGCAGCTTCGGAGCGGTCTCCTACAATGAGCAGTTCTTC.

This clone was detected only a few times. This sequence joins TRBV27 and TRBJ2-2; D is unresolved. V dropped 6 bases and J dropped 5 bases, with 10 bases sitting between them. Germline V gives CDR1 MNHEY, CDR2 SMNVEV (reference sequence). The CDR3 has 13 residues. CDR3: CASSPRWTGELFF. The DNA for the CDR3 is TGTGCCAGCAGCCCTAGGTGGACCGGGGAGCTGTTTTTT.

The V and J genes are TRBV7-9 and TRBJ2-7; D unclear. Germline V CDR1 and CDR2: SEHNR, FQNEAQ (reference sequence). This CDR3 contains 12 residues. With 3 bases removed from V and 4 bases from J, the gap between germline ends came to 7 bases. The chain's CDR3 is CASSFRPYEQYF. The CDR3 region has the DNA TGTGCCAGCAGCTTCCGACCTTACGAGCAGTACTTC.

V gene TRBV9 combines with J gene TRBJ1-6; D call uncertain. Trimming took off 0 bases at V and 7 bases at J, with 14 bases between the two ends. The V gene's germline CDR1 is SGDLS and CDR2 YYNGEE. There are 16 residues in the CDR3. The CDR3 loop is CASSVARDQANSPLHF. DNA of the CDR3: TGTGCCAGCAGCGTAGCACGCGACCAAGCAAATTCACCCCTCCACTTT.

For this clone: Germline is not matched at one junction end, which may reflect a read error. V is TRBV20-1 and J is TRBJ1-1, with TRBD1 matching over 7 bases. The length of the CDR3 is 11 residues. From germline, CDR1 is DFQATT and CDR2 SNEGSKA (reference sequence). For the CDR3, the DNA is TGCAGTGCGAGAGGGGGCTCTGAAGCTTTCTTT. Translated, it gives CSARGGSEAFF.

The chain couples TRBV5-5 to TRBJ1-5; TRBD1 is a possible D gene (6 bases). Germline CDR1 is SGHKS and CDR2 is YYEKEE (reference sequence). The CDR3 totals 14 residues. Trimming removed 6 bases at V and 1 base at J, with 11 bases between. The chain's CDR3 is CASTQGGSNQPQHF. For the CDR3, the DNA is TGTGCCAGCACACAGGGCGGCAGCAATCAGCCCCAGCATTTT.

This chain connects TRBV7-9 to TRBJ2-1; 9 nucleotides line up with TRBD2. This CDR3 comprises 17 residues. Germline lookup yields CDR1 SEHNR and CDR2 FQNEAQ (reference sequence). Trimming removed 2 bases from V and 0 bases from J; junction bases left unmatched: 5. The CDR3 here is CASSLPLSGSSYNEQFF. The CDR3 DNA follows: TGTGCCAGCAGCTTACCCCTTAGCGGGAGCTCCTACAATGAGCAGTTCTTC.

The chain uses TRBV6-6 and TRBJ1-1, with D hard to call. The V and J ends lost 8 bases and 1 base respectively, with 5 bases between them. The CDR3 totals 11 residues. Germline assignment: CDR1 MNHNY and CDR2 SVGAGI (reference sequence). DNA for the CDR3: TGTGCCAGCCGATGGAACACTGAAGCTTTCTTT. This gives the protein CASRWNTEAFF.

This chain connects TRBV27 to TRBJ2-1; TRBD1 is a possible D gene (6 bases). The CDR3 sequence is 16 residues long. Germline CDR1 is MNHEY and CDR2 is SMNVEV (reference sequence). The V end lost 4 bases, the J end lost 7 bases, and 20 bases lay between the germline ends. The CDR3 sequence: CASSSPYTRGRNEQFF. CDR3 DNA: TGTGCCAGCAGTTCACCATATACCAGGGGACGGAATGAGCAGTTCTTC.

CDR3 in amino acids: CASSFNQRGYEQYF. Written as DNA, the CDR3 is TGTGCCAGCAGCTTTAACCAGAGAGGCTACGAGCAGTACTTC. This chain links TRBV11-2 with TRBJ2-7; D remains ambiguous. The CDR3 is 14 residues long. The germline gives CDR1 SGHAT, CDR2 FQNNGV. V was pared by 3 bases and J by 3 bases, with 12 bases between.

This clone was detected once. The chain has TRBV10-3 and TRBJ1-2; D is undetermined. With 3 bases removed from V and 6 bases from J, the gap between germline ends came to 8 bases. This CDR3 has 12 amino acids. From germline, CDR1 is ENHRY and CDR2 SYGVKD. The CDR3 DNA follows: TGTGCCATCAGTGAAATCAAGAATGGCTACACCTTC. This encodes CAISEIKNGYTF.

The V gene is TRBV6-1, the J gene TRBJ2-3; D is unresolved. Germline V CDR1 and CDR2: MNHNS, SASEGT. This CDR3 region has 13 residues. The V end was cut by 5 bases, the J end by 0 bases, with 6 bases between. The CDR3 DNA is TGTGCCAGCAGTAGGAGTAGCACAGATACGCAGTATTTT. Its protein product is CASSRSSTDTQYF.

This clone was seen a single time. This chain uses TRBV2 with TRBJ2-3; 10 positions match TRBD2. The V segment lost 8 bases and the J segment 2 bases; nucleotides outside the gene matches: 7. The V gene's germline CDR1 is SNHLY and CDR2 FYNNEI. The CDR3 consists of 15 residues. DNA of the CDR3: TGTGCCAGCCCTGGACTAGCGGTGGCCACAGATACGCAGTATTTT. Its protein product is CASPGLAVATDTQYF.

This chain uses TRBV7-8 with TRBJ2-7; D gene unclear. The ends were cut back, 1 base at V and 0 bases at J, with 16 bases in the middle. CDR3 length equals 17 residues. Per germline, CDR1 SGHVS and CDR2 FQNEAQ. The CDR3 sequence is CASSLGSRQARSYEQYF. The CDR3 nucleotides are TGTGCCAGCAGCTTAGGTAGTCGACAAGCCCGCTCCTACGAGCAGTACTTC.

The rearrangement uses TRBV12-5 and TRBJ1-2; TRBD1 agrees at 7 bases. There are 14 residues in the CDR3. After removal of 0 bases from V and 3 bases from J, the junction contained 1 base not matched to a gene. The germline gives CDR1 LGHNT, CDR2 FRNRAP. Here the CDR3 DNA reads TGTGCTAGTGGTTTGGTAGGGACAGACTATGGCTACACCTTC. It translates to CASGLVGTDYGYTF.

This clone was recorded only once. This chain connects TRBV25-1 to TRBJ2-6; D uncertain. The germline CDR1 and CDR2 sequences are MGHDK and SYGVNS. The V gene lost 6 bases and the J gene lost 2 bases, with 14 bases spanning the gap. This CDR3 spans 16 amino acids. The CDR3 sequence is CASRAPGAAGANVLTF. DNA for the CDR3: TGTGCCAGCAGGGCCCCGGGTGCAGCTGGGGCCAACGTCCTGACTTTC.

The rearrangement links TRBV6-5 to TRBJ2-2, with D perhaps TRBD1 or TRBD2 (5 bases each). With 5 bases removed from V and 3 bases from J, the gap between germline ends came to 10 bases. CDR1 and CDR2 (germline): MNHEY, SVGAGI. The CDR3 has 14 amino acids. The CDR3 bases are TGTGCCAGCAGTCCAGGGACGGACACCGGGGAGCTGTTTTTT. As protein: CASSPGTDTGELFF.

V and J are TRBV7-9 and TRBJ1-5; D unresolved. The CDR3 has 12 residues. CDR1 is SEHNR and CDR2 is FQNEAQ in the germline V gene (reference sequence). Trimming stripped 5 bases from V and 3 bases from J, with 5 bases between. This CDR3 reads CASSGSNQPQHF. DNA of the CDR3: TGTGCCAGCAGCGGGTCCAATCAGCCCCAGCATTTT.